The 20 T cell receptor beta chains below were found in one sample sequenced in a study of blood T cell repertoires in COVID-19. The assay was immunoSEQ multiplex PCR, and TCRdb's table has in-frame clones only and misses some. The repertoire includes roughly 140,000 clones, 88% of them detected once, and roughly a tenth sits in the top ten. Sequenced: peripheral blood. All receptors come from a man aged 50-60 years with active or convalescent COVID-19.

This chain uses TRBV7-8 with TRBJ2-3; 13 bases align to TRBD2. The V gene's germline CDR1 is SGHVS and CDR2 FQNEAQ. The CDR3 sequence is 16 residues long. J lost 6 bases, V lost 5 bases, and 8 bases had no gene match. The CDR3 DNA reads TGTGCCAGCAGCGGAGGACTAGCGGGAGTTAGGGATACGCAGTATTTT. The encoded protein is CASSGGLAGVRDTQYF.

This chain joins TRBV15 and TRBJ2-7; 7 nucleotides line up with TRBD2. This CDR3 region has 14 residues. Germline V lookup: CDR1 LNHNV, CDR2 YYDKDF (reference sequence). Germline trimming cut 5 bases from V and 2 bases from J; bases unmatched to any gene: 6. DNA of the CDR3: TGTGCCACCAGCCCCTCTAGCGGTCCCTACGAGCAGTACTTC. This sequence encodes CATSPSSGPYEQYF.

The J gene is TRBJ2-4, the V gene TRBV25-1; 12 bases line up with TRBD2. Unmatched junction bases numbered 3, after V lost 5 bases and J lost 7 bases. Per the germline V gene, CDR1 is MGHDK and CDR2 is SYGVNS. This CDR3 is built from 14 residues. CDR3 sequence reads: CASSPSGRENIQYF. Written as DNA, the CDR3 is TGTGCCAGCAGTCCTAGCGGGAGGGAGAACATTCAGTACTTC. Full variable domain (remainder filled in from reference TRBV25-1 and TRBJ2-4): EADIYQTPRYLVIGTGKKITLECSQTMGHDKMYWYQQDPGMELHLIHYSYGVNSTEKGDLSSESTVSRIRTEHFPLTLESARPSHTSQYLCASSPSGRENIQYFGAGTRLSVL.

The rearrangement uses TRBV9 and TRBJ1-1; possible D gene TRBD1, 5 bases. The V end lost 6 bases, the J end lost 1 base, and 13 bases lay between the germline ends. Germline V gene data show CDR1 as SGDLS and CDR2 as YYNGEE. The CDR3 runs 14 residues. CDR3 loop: CASTQGSGNTEAFF. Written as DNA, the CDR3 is TGTGCCAGCACCCAGGGTTCTGGGAACACTGAAGCTTTCTTT.

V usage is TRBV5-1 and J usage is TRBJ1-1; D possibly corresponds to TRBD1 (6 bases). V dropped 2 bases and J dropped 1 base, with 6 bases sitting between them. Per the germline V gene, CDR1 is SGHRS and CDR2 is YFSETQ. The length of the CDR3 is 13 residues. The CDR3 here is CASSLQGNTEAFF. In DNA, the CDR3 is TGCGCCAGCAGCTTACAGGGGAACACTGAAGCTTTCTTT.

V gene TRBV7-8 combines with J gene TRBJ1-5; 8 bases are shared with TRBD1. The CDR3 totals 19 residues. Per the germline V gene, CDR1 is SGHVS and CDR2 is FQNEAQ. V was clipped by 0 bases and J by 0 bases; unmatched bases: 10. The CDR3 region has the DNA TGTGCCAGCAGCTTAGCGGACAGGGATATTTGGGATAGCAATCAGCCCCAGCATTTT. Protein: CASSLADRDIWDSNQPQHF.

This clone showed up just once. CDR3 nucleotides: TGTGCCAGCAGTTCAAGGGGCGCCCCGTCGGTTGTGGAGCTGTTTTTT. This codes for CASSSRGAPSVVELFF. This chain joins TRBV27 and TRBJ2-2, with D possibly being TRBD1 (5 bases). Deletions cut 4 bases from V and 10 bases from J, with 22 bases between. The CDR3 has 16 residues. Germline V CDR1 and CDR2: MNHEY, SMNVEV (reference sequence).

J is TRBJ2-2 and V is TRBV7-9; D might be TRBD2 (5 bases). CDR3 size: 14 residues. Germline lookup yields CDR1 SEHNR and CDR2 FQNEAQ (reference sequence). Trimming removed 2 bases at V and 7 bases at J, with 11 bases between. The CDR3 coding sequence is TGTGCCAGCAGCTTAATCGAGGGAATCGGGGAGCTGTTTTTT. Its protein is CASSLIEGIGELFF.

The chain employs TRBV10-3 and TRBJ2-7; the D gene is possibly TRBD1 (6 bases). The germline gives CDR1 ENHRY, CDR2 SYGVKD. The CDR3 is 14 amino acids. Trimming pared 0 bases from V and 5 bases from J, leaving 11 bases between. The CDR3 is CAISESNQGNEQYF. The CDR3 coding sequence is TGTGCCATCAGTGAGTCGAATCAGGGGAACGAGCAGTACTTC.

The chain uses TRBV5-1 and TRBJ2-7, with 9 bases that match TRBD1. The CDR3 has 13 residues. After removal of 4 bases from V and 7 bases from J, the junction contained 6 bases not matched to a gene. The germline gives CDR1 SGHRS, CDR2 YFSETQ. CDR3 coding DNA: TGCGCCAGCAGCCCCACGGGGACAGGGGAGCAGTACTTC. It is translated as CASSPTGTGEQYF.

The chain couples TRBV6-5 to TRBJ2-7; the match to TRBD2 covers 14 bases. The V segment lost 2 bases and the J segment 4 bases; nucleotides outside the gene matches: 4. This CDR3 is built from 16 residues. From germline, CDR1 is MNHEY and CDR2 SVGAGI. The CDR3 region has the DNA TGTGCCAGCAGTTACGGGACTAGCGGGAGTTCTTACGAGCAGTACTTC. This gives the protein CASSYGTSGSSYEQYF.

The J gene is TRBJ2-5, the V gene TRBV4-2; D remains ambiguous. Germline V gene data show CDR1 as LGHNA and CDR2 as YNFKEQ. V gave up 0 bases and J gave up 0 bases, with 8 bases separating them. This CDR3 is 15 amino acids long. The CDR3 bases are TGTGCCAGCAGCCAAGATATGAGGAACCAAGAGACCCAGTACTTC. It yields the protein CASSQDMRNQETQYF.

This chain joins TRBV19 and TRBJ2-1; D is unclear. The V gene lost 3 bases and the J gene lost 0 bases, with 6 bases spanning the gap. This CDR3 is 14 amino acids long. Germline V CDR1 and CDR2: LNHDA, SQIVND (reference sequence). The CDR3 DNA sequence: TGTGCCAGTAGTATGGCTGTCTCCTACAATGAGCAGTTCTTC. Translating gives CASSMAVSYNEQFF.

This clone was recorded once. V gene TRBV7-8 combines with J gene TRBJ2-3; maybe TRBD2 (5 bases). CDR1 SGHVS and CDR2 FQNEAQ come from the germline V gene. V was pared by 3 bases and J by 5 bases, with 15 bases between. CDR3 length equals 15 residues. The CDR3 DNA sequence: TGTGCCAGCAGCTTTAGGCGCCTCGGGGAAGATACGCAGTATTTT. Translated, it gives CASSFRRLGEDTQYF.

The CDR3 nucleotides read TGTGCCACCAGTGTGACAGGGCCTATCGATGAGCAGTTCTTC. Translated: CATSVTGPIDEQFF. The chain combines TRBV24-1 with TRBJ2-1; 7 bases map to TRBD1. CDR3 length: 14 residues. Germline V gene lookup returns CDR1 KGHDR and CDR2 SFDVKD. Trimming at V came to 5 bases and at J to 8 bases, leaving 8 bases not matched to a gene.

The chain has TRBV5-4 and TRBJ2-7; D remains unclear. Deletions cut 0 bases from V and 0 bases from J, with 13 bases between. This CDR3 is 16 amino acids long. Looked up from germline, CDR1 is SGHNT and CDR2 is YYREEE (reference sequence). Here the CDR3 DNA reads TGTGCCAGCAGCTTGGATCCTGGCGGTACCTCCTACGAGCAGTACTTC. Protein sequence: CASSLDPGGTSYEQYF.

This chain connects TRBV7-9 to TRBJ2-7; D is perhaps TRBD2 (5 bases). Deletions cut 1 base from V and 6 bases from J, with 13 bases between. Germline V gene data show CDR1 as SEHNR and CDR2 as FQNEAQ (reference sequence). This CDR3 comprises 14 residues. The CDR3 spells CASSLVGLGLEQYF. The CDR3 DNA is TGTGCCAGCAGCTTAGTTGGACTCGGTCTCGAGCAGTACTTC.

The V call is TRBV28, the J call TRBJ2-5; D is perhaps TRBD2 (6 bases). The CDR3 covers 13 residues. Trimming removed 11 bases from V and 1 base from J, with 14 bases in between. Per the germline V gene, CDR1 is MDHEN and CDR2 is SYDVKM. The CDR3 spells CAVGGALQETQYF. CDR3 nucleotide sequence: TGTGCCGTAGGAGGGGCACTCCAAGAGACCCAGTACTTC. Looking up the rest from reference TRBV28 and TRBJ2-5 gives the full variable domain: DVKVTQSSRYLVKRTGEKVFLECVQDMDHENMFWYRQDPGLGLRLIYFSYDVKMKEKGDIPEGYSVSREKKERFSLILESASTNQTSMYLCAVGGALQETQYFGPGTRLLVL.

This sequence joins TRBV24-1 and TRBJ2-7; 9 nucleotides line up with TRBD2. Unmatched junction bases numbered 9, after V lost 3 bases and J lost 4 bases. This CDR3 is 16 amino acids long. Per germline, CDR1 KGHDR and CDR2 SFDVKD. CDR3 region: CATSDGGSGRGYEQYF. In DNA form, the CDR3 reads TGTGCCACCAGTGATGGCGGTAGCGGGAGAGGGTACGAGCAGTACTTC.

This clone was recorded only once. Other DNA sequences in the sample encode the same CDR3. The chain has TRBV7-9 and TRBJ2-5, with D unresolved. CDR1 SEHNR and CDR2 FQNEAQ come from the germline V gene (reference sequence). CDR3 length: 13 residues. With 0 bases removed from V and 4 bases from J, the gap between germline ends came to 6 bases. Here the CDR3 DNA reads TGTGCCAGCAGCTTAGCCGGCGGAGAGACCCAGTACTTC. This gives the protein CASSLAGGETQYF.